The text below deals with one TCR beta chain. This clonotype came up many times. Which antigen it targets is not known. No clone much larger than this one lies a single base away; base qualities are absent. The source of the sample is a study of CD8 T cells in ankylosing spondylitis (dated by TCRdb to the late 2010s). For context, the study as a whole: The study profiled T cell receptor beta repertoires in healthy donors and ankylosing spondylitis patients to find disease-linked TCR variants. The whole study cohort included some 100 healthy donors and 25 ankylosing spondylitis patients. Samples of peripheral blood were taken, and for ankylosing spondylitis patients, synovial fluid was collected as well. Broad study findings and their caveats: Some TCR beta motif variants had previously been reported in synovial fluid and blood of reactive arthritis patients, which suggested common disease-initiation mechanisms. Significant enrichment of the disease-linked clones was reported in matched synovial fluid samples from ankylosing spondylitis patients. Blood from ankylosing spondylitis patients appeared to be characterized by a TCR beta motif made up of under ten highly homologous amino acid variants. In peripheral blood, the disease-linked clones were found at relatively low frequencies and had a CD8+ phenotype.

Trimming at the junction amounts to 6 bases on V and 9 bases on J, and the germline ends lie 9 bases apart. From cysteine to phenylalanine, the CDR3 is 11 amino acids long. The DNA shown is the 33-base CDR3, in frame from base 1. Sequencing took place on an Illumina HiSeq 2500. Quantitative 5'-RACE with molecular barcodes was the method used to prepare the TCR beta libraries. The authors' pipeline ran thus. Disease-linked TCR variants were identified with a new computational method built on a probabilistic model of VDJ rearrangement. Through fastp at Q25 and MiXCR, TCRdb rebuilt clones from the public reads, retaining in-frame beta chains. Rows with a matching CDR3 protein are joined into one entry that keeps the most common DNA and genes. These V and J calls are TCRdb output, not the study's own analysis. The table for this sample lists some 220,000 distinct CDR3 sequences; 7.5% to 9.5% of them were counted only once. The leading ten clones occupy more than 4% of the sample.

Material for sequencing was blood, either unsorted or a sorted T cell fraction (not recorded which). The TCR originated in a female donor with ankylosing spondylitis or in good health (not recorded which). Here the chain combines TRBV12-3 or TRBV12-4 and TRBJ2-1; a confident D gene designation cannot be given. The CDR3 here reads CASSLRSEQFF. The DNA is as follows: TGTGCCAGCAGCCTTCGGAGTGAGCAGTTCTTC.